This T cell receptor (beta chain) is from a study of blood T cell repertoires in COVID-19. Study-wide context: Samples taken during acute and convalescent COVID-19 were collected in the United States, Italy and Spain.

The method was immunoSEQ multiplex PCR; TCRdb's version includes in-frame clones alone and lacks a portion of them. The sample carries hundreds of thousands of clones, just over 85% recorded once. There are 17 residues in the CDR3. Looked up from germline, CDR1 is GTSNPN and CDR2 is SVGIG (reference sequence). J lost 0 bases, V lost 3 bases, and 5 bases had no gene match. This receptor was identified in a man between 18 and 29 years old who had recovered from COVID-19. The sequencing sample was made of PBMCs or T cells enriched from blood (not recorded which). The gene calls are TRBV30 and TRBJ2-1; 13 nucleotides match TRBD2. The CDR3 loop is CAWRRLAGGSSYNEQFF. The CDR3 DNA reads as TGTGCCTGGAGGAGACTAGCGGGGGGAAGCTCCTACAATGAGCAGTTCTTC.